This T cell receptor (beta chain) was sequenced in a study of blood T cell repertoires in COVID-19. Background on the study: The cDNA or gDNA used as material had been derived from T cells, B-cell-depleted T cells, or PBMCs.

Sequenced by immunoSEQ multiplex PCR; TCRdb stores in-frame clones only, minus some. The table has 250,000 to 350,000 clones, approximately 84% seen once. J lost 1 base, V lost 3 bases, and 9 bases had no gene match. The germline V gene has CDR1 SGHKS and CDR2 YYEKEE (reference sequence). The CDR3 loop spans 17 amino acids. The source of this sequence is a human donor with COVID-19, enrolled during active disease. The donor label of this sample is uncertain. Material: peripheral blood. The rearrangement uses TRBV5-5 and TRBJ1-4; 7 nucleotides align to TRBD1. Here the CDR3 reads CASSSPGQRLTNEKLFF. CDR3 nucleotide sequence: TGTGCCAGCAGCTCACCGGGACAGAGGTTAACTAATGAAAAACTGTTTTTT.